This passage covers 17 T cell receptor beta chains from one sample sequenced in a study of blood T cell repertoires in COVID-19. Method: immunoSEQ multiplex PCR; TCRdb's copy keeps in-frame clones and lacks some. The table lists more than 70,000 clones, about 93% of them singletons. Sequencing was performed on peripheral blood. The receptors stem from a woman aged 80 or over with acute or convalescent COVID-19.

The chain links TRBV12-5 to TRBJ2-1; possible D gene TRBD1, 6 bases. The CDR3 consists of 17 residues. V shed 3 bases and J shed 9 bases, with 24 bases lying between them. CDR1 and CDR2 (germline): LGHNT, FRNRAP. This chain's CDR3 is CASGFSPSHRVEGEQFF. CDR3 in DNA: TGTGCTAGTGGTTTTTCCCCCTCCCACAGGGTAGAGGGTGAGCAGTTCTTC.

The rearrangement uses TRBV3-1 (or the pseudogene TRBV3-2) and TRBJ1-2; weak D call: TRBD1 (5 bases). The CDR3 is 15 residues long. Germline loops: CDR1 LGHDT, CDR2 YNNKEL (reference sequence). The V end lost 4 bases, the J end lost 4 bases, and 16 bases lay between the germline ends. The CDR3 loop reads CASSPSGGEGYGYTF. In DNA, the CDR3 is TGTGCCAGCAGCCCTTCTGGAGGGGAAGGCTATGGCTACACCTTC.

This sequence joins TRBV5-1 and TRBJ2-5; the match to TRBD2 covers 11 bases. The CDR3 length is 14 residues. Looked up from germline, CDR1 is SGHRS and CDR2 is YFSETQ. V lost 2 bases and J lost 5; bases outside the gene matches: 2. In DNA, the CDR3 is TGCGCCAGCAGCTTTAGCGGGAGGGAGGAGACCCAGTACTTC. Amino acids: CASSFSGREETQYF. The variable domain in full, with the rest retrieved from reference TRBV5-1 and TRBJ2-5, is KAGVTQTPRYLIKTRGQQVTLSCSPISGHRSVSWYQQTPGQGLQFLFEYFSETQRNKGNFPGRFSGRQFSNSRSEMNVSTLELGDSALYLCASSFSGREETQYFGPGTRLLVL.

With regard to this clone: One end of the junction varies from germline; a read error may be responsible. This chain uses TRBV3-1 (or the pseudogene TRBV3-2) with TRBJ2-1, with D possibly matching TRBD2 (7 bases). There are 12 residues in the CDR3. CDR1 LGHDT and CDR2 YNNKEL come from the germline V gene (reference sequence). The CDR3 nucleotides are TGTGCCAGCAGCCAAGGAAGAGGGGGGGAGATCTTC. Translating gives CASSQGRGGEIF.

V gene TRBV28 combines with J gene TRBJ2-7; D call uncertain. The CDR3 is made up of 15 amino acids. V dropped 1 base and J dropped 2 bases, with 12 bases sitting between them. CDR1 is MDHEN and CDR2 is SYDVKM in the germline V gene. The CDR3 nucleotides are TGTGCCAGCAGTTTATACGCAGTCCTTCCCTACGAGCAGTACTTC. It codes for CASSLYAVLPYEQYF. Drawing the rest from reference TRBV28 and TRBJ2-7, the complete variable domain is DVKVTQSSRYLVKRTGEKVFLECVQDMDHENMFWYRQDPGLGLRLIYFSYDVKMKEKGDIPEGYSVSREKKERFSLILESASTNQTSMYLCASSLYAVLPYEQYFGPGTRLTVT.

The chain uses TRBV3-1 (or the pseudogene TRBV3-2) and TRBJ2-7, with 8 nucleotides matching TRBD1. With V trimmed by 1 base and J by 5 bases, 4 bases remained unmatched. Germline assignment: CDR1 LGHDT and CDR2 YNNKEL (reference sequence). CDR3 length: 14 residues. The CDR3 loop is CASSQGTGTNEQYF. The CDR3 bases are TGTGCCAGCAGCCAAGGGACAGGGACAAACGAGCAGTACTTC.

The chain recombines TRBV12-3 or TRBV12-4 with TRBJ2-1; D remains unclear. Trimming removed 3 bases from V and 10 bases from J, with 10 bases in between. This CDR3 comprises 12 residues. In DNA, the CDR3 is TGTGCCAGCAGTTTTCTTGGCCCGGAGCAGTTCTTC. This gives the protein CASSFLGPEQFF.

The V and J genes are TRBV5-6 and TRBJ2-1, with 9 bases lining up with TRBD2. With V trimmed by 0 bases and J by 2 bases, 12 bases remained unmatched. The V gene's germline CDR1 is SGHDT and CDR2 YYEEEE. The CDR3 loop spans 19 amino acids. CDR3 sequence: CASSLGQAGGLSPYNEQFF. The CDR3 coding sequence is TGTGCCAGCAGCTTGGGGCAAGCGGGGGGCCTGTCCCCCTACAATGAGCAGTTCTTC.

The rearrangement uses TRBV2 and TRBJ1-4; 7 nucleotides agree with TRBD1. V trimming: 2 bases; J trimming: 0 bases; junction bases outside the gene matches: 3. The CDR3 runs to 16 residues. The germline gives CDR1 SNHLY, CDR2 FYNNEI. CDR3 bases: TGTGCCAGCAGTGAAACAGGGGCTGCAACTAATGAAAAACTGTTTTTT. Translating it yields CASSETGAATNEKLFF.

The J gene is TRBJ1-2, the V gene TRBV15; TRBD1 might be the D (6 bases). The germline V gene encodes CDR1 LNHNV and CDR2 YYDKDF (reference sequence). The V end was cut by 3 bases, the J end by 4 bases, with 6 bases between. The CDR3 is 12 amino acids. CDR3 loop: CATSRDSYGYTF. In DNA form, the CDR3 reads TGTGCCACCAGCAGGGACAGCTATGGCTACACCTTC.

The chain's CDR3 is CASSPTSGRVNEQFF. CDR3 bases: TGCGCCAGCAGCCCTACTAGCGGGAGAGTCAATGAGCAGTTCTTC. The chain couples TRBV5-1 to TRBJ2-1; 11 bases agree with TRBD2. CDR1 and CDR2 (germline): SGHRS, YFSETQ. Trimming took 4 bases from V and 6 from J; bases not matched to a gene: 6. The CDR3 extends over 15 amino acids.

The V gene is TRBV28, the J gene TRBJ2-2; D unresolved. The germline gives CDR1 MDHEN, CDR2 SYDVKM. Trimming left V 6 bases short and J 6 bases short, with 8 bases between. There are 12 residues in the CDR3. The CDR3 spells CASRIAAGELFF. DNA for the CDR3: TGTGCCAGCAGGATAGCAGCCGGGGAGCTGTTTTTT.

This chain links TRBV29-1 with TRBJ1-2, with 10 positions matching TRBD1. J lost 4 bases, V lost 5 bases, and 16 bases had no gene match. This CDR3 comprises 17 residues. Germline V gives CDR1 SQVTM, CDR2 ANQGSEA. DNA of the CDR3: TGCAGCGTTCATGGGGTGGACCCGGGACAGGGGCTCTATGGCTACACCTTC. Its protein is CSVHGVDPGQGLYGYTF.

The table lists this clone with a count of one. This chain joins TRBV7-2 and TRBJ2-3, with D perhaps matching TRBD2 (6 bases). CDR3 size: 15 residues. Trimming took off 2 bases at V and 4 bases at J, with 13 bases between the two ends. CDR1 is SGHTA, CDR2 FQGNSA, per germline. As DNA, the CDR3 is TGTGCCAGCAGCTTAAGTGGCGGGATCGCAGATACGCAGTATTTT. Translated: CASSLSGGIADTQYF.

This clone appeared a few times. This chain links TRBV2 with TRBJ2-1; 7 bases match TRBD1. This CDR3 contains 19 residues. V shed 8 bases and J 4 bases; nucleotides not matched to a gene: 23. The germline V gene has CDR1 SNHLY and CDR2 FYNNEI. The CDR3 nucleotides read TGTGCCAGCCTATATGGCTGGGTGCAGGGGGATTTGGGATACAATGAGCAGTTCTTC. As protein: CASLYGWVQGDLGYNEQFF.

J is TRBJ2-3 and V is TRBV5-1, with 9 positions matching TRBD2. This CDR3 comprises 16 residues. From germline, CDR1 is SGHRS and CDR2 YFSETQ. After removal of 1 base from V and 1 base from J, the junction contained 4 bases not matched to a gene. Here the CDR3 reads CASSLYASGGTDTQYF. The DNA of the CDR3 is TGCGCCAGCAGCTTGTATGCTAGCGGGGGCACAGATACGCAGTATTTT.

The V call is TRBV20-1, the J call TRBJ2-7; TRBD2 aligns across 7 bases. Germline assignment: CDR1 DFQATT and CDR2 SNEGSKA (reference sequence). V trimming: 3 bases; J trimming: 0 bases; junction bases outside the gene matches: 14. CDR3 size: 17 residues. CDR3 nucleotide sequence: TGCAGTGCTAGTGGGCGGGAGCTGGGAGTAAGCTCCTACGAGCAGTACTTC. Translating gives CSASGRELGVSSYEQYF.